Following are 24 T cell receptor beta chains from one sample sequenced in a study of CD8 T cells in ankylosing spondylitis. General observations from the study: Blood from ankylosing spondylitis patients appeared to carry a characteristic roughly 8-variant TCR beta motif.

Each CDR3 protein gets one entry after TCRdb re-called the 5' RACE reads with MiXCR. The repertoire holds under 950,000 distinct CDR3 sequences, with around 20% as singletons. Their target antigens are unknown. Source material: blood, either unsorted or a sorted T cell fraction (not recorded which). The receptors here all came from a male donor with ankylosing spondylitis.

The V gene is TRBV27, the J gene TRBJ2-2; the match to TRBD2 covers 7 bases. Germline V gene data show CDR1 as MNHEY and CDR2 as SMNVEV (reference sequence). This CDR3 region has 13 residues. J was trimmed by 7 bases and V by 2 bases; bases with no gene match: 1. CDR3 DNA sequence: TGTGCCAGCAGTTTAGCGGGGGACGGGGAGCTGTTTTTT. This sequence encodes CASSLAGDGELFF.

This clonotype was counted many times. The V gene is TRBV4-1, the J gene TRBJ1-1, with D perhaps TRBD1 (6 bases). Germline loops: CDR1 MGHRA, CDR2 YSYEKL. With 1 base removed from V and 5 bases from J, the gap between germline ends came to 11 bases. This CDR3 is built from 14 residues. Here the CDR3 reads CASSQVNRDTEAFF. DNA of the CDR3: TGCGCCAGCAGCCAAGTAAACAGGGATACTGAAGCTTTCTTT.

This clonotype occurred a few times. The DNA for the CDR3 is TGCAGCGTTGAATTAGCCGCAAGGGAGGACAATGAGCAGTTCTTC. This codes for CSVELAAREDNEQFF. The genes are TRBV29-1 and TRBJ2-1; D might be TRBD2 (6 bases). This CDR3 spans 15 amino acids. The germline V gene encodes CDR1 SQVTM and CDR2 ANQGSEA. V was clipped by 2 bases and J by 5 bases, with 16 bases between them.

This clonotype has only one observation. J is TRBJ2-5 and V is TRBV6-1, with 12 positions matching TRBD2. The J segment lost 4 bases and the V segment lost 6 bases, leaving 6 bases of the junction unmatched. This CDR3 is 15 amino acids long. Germline V gene sequence: CDR1 MNHNS, CDR2 SASEGT. The CDR3 reads CASRPSGGAGETQYF. The DNA of the CDR3 is TGTGCCAGCAGACCTAGCGGGGGGGCCGGAGAGACCCAGTACTTC.

This clonotype was picked up a small number of times. CDR3 DNA: TGTGCCAGCAGTTACTCGTACCCCCATCAACTAGCGGGGGGTAGCACAGATACGCAGTATTTT. The encoded protein is CASSYSYPHQLAGGSTDTQYF. The chain combines TRBV6-2 or TRBV6-3 with TRBJ2-3; 12 nucleotides match TRBD2. The CDR3 is 21 residues long. Germline V CDR1 and CDR2: MNHEY, SVGEGT. J gave up 0 bases and V 0 bases, and 13 bases lay outside the gene matches.

The rearrangement joins TRBV24-1 to TRBJ2-7; weak D call: TRBD1 (5 bases). Trimming removed 4 bases from V and 3 bases from J, with 15 bases in between. Germline V gene data show CDR1 as KGHDR and CDR2 as SFDVKD. This CDR3 is built from 15 residues. CDR3 DNA: TGTGCCACCAGTGACTCGACTGGACAAAGCTACGAGCAGTACTTC. Translation gives CATSDSTGQSYEQYF.

The genes are TRBV3-1 and TRBJ2-3; possibly TRBD1 or TRBD2 for D (5 bases each). The CDR3 is 15 amino acids. The V and J ends lost 0 bases and 3 bases respectively, with 10 bases between them. Germline V gene lookup returns CDR1 LGHDT and CDR2 YNNKEL (reference sequence). CDR3 sequence (DNA): TGTGCCAGCAGCCAAGAATGGGACGAAACAGATACGCAGTATTTT. Protein product: CASSQEWDETDTQYF.

In its sample, this clonotype was seen once. V and J are TRBV6-2 or TRBV6-3 and TRBJ2-7, with D possibly being TRBD1 (5 bases). Germline V CDR1 and CDR2: MNHEY, SVGEGT. V lost 0 bases and J 3 bases, leaving 9 bases between the germline ends. This CDR3 is 14 amino acids long. As DNA, the CDR3 is TGTGCCAGCAGTTACTCGACAGCGTACTACGAGCAGTACTTC. This codes for CASSYSTAYYEQYF.

This clonotype was seen many times. The chain joins TRBV20-1 to TRBJ2-1; weak D call: TRBD2 (6 bases). V lost 4 bases and J lost 0, with 10 bases in between. This CDR3 comprises 14 residues. Germline V lookup: CDR1 DFQATT, CDR2 SNEGSKA (reference sequence). The CDR3 is CSATGRNSYNEQFF. The CDR3 nucleotides are TGCAGTGCTACAGGGAGGAACTCCTACAATGAGCAGTTCTTC.

This clonotype has at least ten counts. The V and J genes are TRBV7-3 and TRBJ2-3; the match to TRBD1 covers 7 bases. Per germline, CDR1 SGHTA and CDR2 FQGTGA. The CDR3 runs to 15 residues. J lost 3 bases, V lost 4 bases, and 7 bases had no gene match. The CDR3 loop reads CASSSTGLRTDTQYF. Here the CDR3 DNA reads TGTGCCAGCAGCTCGACAGGGTTGAGGACAGATACGCAGTATTTT.

The sample holds a few counts of this clonotype. This sequence joins TRBV5-1 and TRBJ2-1; the match to TRBD1 covers 7 bases. CDR3 length: 17 residues. Germline lookup yields CDR1 SGHRS and CDR2 YFSETQ. The trim removed 0 bases at V and 0 bases at J, leaving 6 bases unmatched. CDR3 sequence reads: CASSLDPGQSSYNEQFF. As DNA, the CDR3 is TGCGCCAGCAGCTTGGACCCGGGACAGAGCTCCTACAATGAGCAGTTCTTC.

This clonotype was seen more than once but under ten times. The chain uses TRBV28 and TRBJ2-4; 8 nucleotides align to TRBD1. V trimming: 6 bases; J trimming: 1 base; junction bases outside the gene matches: 8. Germline lookup yields CDR1 MDHEN and CDR2 SYDVKM. The CDR3 has 16 amino acids. The CDR3 DNA sequence: TGTGCCAGCAGCCAGGGGGCAAGTCAGGCCAAAAACATTCAGTACTTC. Translated: CASSQGASQAKNIQYF.

The chain employs TRBV7-9 and TRBJ1-1; 10 bases align to TRBD1. Germline CDR1 SEHNR, CDR2 FQNEAQ (reference sequence). The CDR3 contains 17 residues. Unmatched junction bases numbered 13, after V lost 4 bases and J lost 5 bases. Here the CDR3 DNA reads TGTGCCAGCAGCTCCGAGGGGACGACAGGGGGCAGGACTGAAGCTTTCTTT. Translated, it gives CASSSEGTTGGRTEAFF.

This clonotype has only a few counts. The rearrangement links TRBV21-1 to TRBJ2-5; the D call TRBD1 from the table was never checked on the DNA. TRBV21-1 is labeled a pseudogene. The CDR3 contains 16 residues. As DNA, the CDR3 is TGTGCCAATCCCGGGACAGGGGGATTGGTCGGGGAGACCCAGTACTTC. Encoded protein: CANPGTGGLVGETQYF.

The chain carries TRBV29-1 and TRBJ2-7; the match to TRBD2 covers 8 bases. The CDR3 sequence is 13 residues long. Per the germline V gene, CDR1 is SQVTM and CDR2 is ANQGSEA. The trim removed 8 bases at V and 3 bases at J, leaving 9 bases unmatched. The CDR3 reads CSIRDGRGYEQYF. The CDR3 nucleotides read TGCAGCATAAGGGACGGGAGGGGCTACGAGCAGTACTTC.

This clonotype was picked up a small number of times. The chain joins TRBV19 to TRBJ2-7, with D tentatively TRBD1 (7 bases). The CDR3 contains 14 residues. V lost 10 bases, J lost 0 bases, and 16 bases lay in between. The germline V gene encodes CDR1 LNHDA and CDR2 SQIVND (reference sequence). The CDR3 region is CATSGDSRSYEQYF. CDR3 coding DNA: TGTGCCACCTCGGGGGACAGCCGCTCCTACGAGCAGTACTTC.

This chain joins TRBV25-1 and TRBJ2-1, with TRBD1 identical over 8 bases. In germline, CDR1 is MGHDK, CDR2 SYGVNS. The CDR3 spans 14 residues. J lost 10 bases, V lost 6 bases, and 11 bases had no gene match. CDR3: CASRGTGERLEQFF. In DNA form, the CDR3 reads TGTGCCAGCAGGGGGACAGGTGAAAGGTTAGAGCAGTTCTTC.

This clonotype appeared a few times. The rearrangement joins TRBV20-1 to TRBJ2-3; D remains ambiguous. The CDR3 runs to 15 residues. V lost 3 bases and J 3 bases, leaving 16 bases between the germline ends. Germline V lookup: CDR1 DFQATT, CDR2 SNEGSKA (reference sequence). The CDR3 nucleotides are TGCAGTGCTAGTCGTGGTTCCTCTCCAACAGATACGCAGTATTTT. Its translation is CSASRGSSPTDTQYF.

V gene TRBV9 combines with J gene TRBJ2-3, with a possible D match to TRBD2 (6 bases). This CDR3 is 16 amino acids long. CDR1 and CDR2 (germline): SGDLS, YYNGEE. V gave up 3 bases and J gave up 1 base, with 15 bases separating them. DNA for the CDR3: TGTGCCAGCAGCGCCCGACTAGGTTTAGGCACAGATACGCAGTATTTT. Translating it yields CASSARLGLGTDTQYF.

The V gene is TRBV20-1, the J gene TRBJ1-1; D uncertain. The CDR3 spans 11 residues. Looked up from germline, CDR1 is DFQATT and CDR2 is SNEGSKA (reference sequence). Between the trimmed V and J ends, which lost 5 bases and 4 bases, there was a span of 8 bases. The CDR3 nucleotides read TGCAGTGCTGAGGACGTCACTGAAGCTTTCTTT. It encodes CSAEDVTEAFF.

This chain uses TRBV20-1 with TRBJ2-7; 8 nucleotides agree with TRBD2. The V and J ends lost 2 bases and 4 bases, in that order; junction bases with no gene match: 7. The CDR3 is made up of 14 amino acids. Looked up from germline, CDR1 is DFQATT and CDR2 is SNEGSKA (reference sequence). The CDR3 is CSARFAGGGYEQYF. DNA for the CDR3: TGCAGTGCTAGATTTGCGGGAGGAGGGTACGAGCAGTACTTC.

J is TRBJ2-3 and V is TRBV20-1; D uncertain. CDR3 length: 13 residues. With 0 bases removed from V and 10 bases from J, the gap between germline ends came to 14 bases. The germline CDR1 and CDR2 sequences are DFQATT and SNEGSKA (reference sequence). The DNA for the CDR3 is TGCAGTGCTAGAGATCGCCTTTCCCCATCGCAGTATTTT. Protein sequence: CSARDRLSPSQYF.

This clonotype was counted a few times. The V gene is TRBV10-3, the J gene TRBJ2-2, with TRBD2 matching 13 bases. This CDR3 spans 15 amino acids. Unmatched junction bases numbered 3, after V lost 5 bases and J lost 6 bases. Germline V lookup: CDR1 ENHRY, CDR2 SYGVKD. The CDR3 sequence is CAISTSGRGPGELFF. CDR3 coding DNA: TGTGCCATCAGTACTAGCGGGAGGGGGCCCGGGGAGCTGTTTTTT.

This clonotype has just a few counts. The chain is built from TRBV7-3 and TRBJ2-7; 12 nucleotides match TRBD2. Germline trimming cut 5 bases from V and 3 bases from J; bases unmatched to any gene: 5. CDR1 SGHTA and CDR2 FQGTGA come from the germline V gene. The CDR3 covers 15 residues. The DNA of the CDR3 is TGTGCCAGCAGCCCCACTAGCGGGAGGATCTACGAGCAGTACTTC. It specifies CASSPTSGRIYEQYF.